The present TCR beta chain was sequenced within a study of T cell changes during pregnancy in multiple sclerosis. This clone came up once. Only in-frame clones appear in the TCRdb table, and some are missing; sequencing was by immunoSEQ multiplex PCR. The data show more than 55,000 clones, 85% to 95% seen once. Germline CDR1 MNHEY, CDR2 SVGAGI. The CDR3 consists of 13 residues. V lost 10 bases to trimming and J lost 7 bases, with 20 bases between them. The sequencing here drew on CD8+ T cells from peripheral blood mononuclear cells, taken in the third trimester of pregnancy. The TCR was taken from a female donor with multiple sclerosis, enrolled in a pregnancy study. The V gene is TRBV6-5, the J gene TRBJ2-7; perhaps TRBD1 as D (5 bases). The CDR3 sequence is CATTDVSRVEQYF. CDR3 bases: TGTGCCACTACGGACGTCTCCAGGGTAGAGCAGTACTTC.